This passage covers 9 T cell receptor beta chains from one sample sequenced in a study of blood T cell repertoires in COVID-19. The data were produced by immunoSEQ multiplex PCR, yet TCRdb's version contains in-frame clones alone and is incomplete. In the table there are about 280,000 clones, 70% to 90% of which are singletons. Input material: peripheral blood. All receptors derive from a man between 18 and 35 years old with active or convalescent COVID-19.

This sequence joins TRBV12-3 or TRBV12-4 and TRBJ2-2, with D tentatively TRBD2 (5 bases). V shed 3 bases and J shed 5 bases, with 7 bases lying between them. The CDR3 runs to 13 residues. The CDR3 protein is CASSFSGTGELFF. The CDR3 coding sequence is TGTGCCAGCAGTTTTTCGGGGACCGGGGAGCTGTTTTTT.

This rearrangement joins TRBV24-1 to TRBJ1-2; maybe TRBD1 (5 bases). CDR1 is KGHDR, CDR2 SFDVKD, per germline. V lost 9 bases and J lost 3, with 22 bases in between. The CDR3 is 16 residues long. CDR3: CATPKQTVGLDYGYTF. The CDR3 region has the DNA TGTGCCACCCCTAAGCAGACAGTGGGACTCGACTATGGCTACACCTTC.

The J gene is TRBJ2-7, the V gene TRBV11-2; 11 positions agree with TRBD2. Trimming cost V 1 base and J 4 bases; bases outside gene matches: 12. The CDR3 covers 18 residues. The germline V gene encodes CDR1 SGHAT and CDR2 FQNNGV. DNA for the CDR3: TGTGCCAGCAGCTTAGGGTCTAGCGGGGGGACCCGTCCTTACGAGCAGTACTTC. Its protein product is CASSLGSSGGTRPYEQYF. The whole variable domain, filled in from reference TRBV11-2 and TRBJ2-7, reads EAGVAQSPRYKIIEKRQSVAFWCNPISGHATLYWYQQILGQGPKLLIQFQNNGVVDDSQLPKDRFSAERLKGVDSTLKIQPAKLEDSAVYLCASSLGSSGGTRPYEQYFGPGTRLTVT.

V and J are TRBV10-2 and TRBJ1-1, with 7 positions matching TRBD1. CDR3 length: 14 residues. CDR1 is WSHSY, CDR2 SAAADI, per germline. V shed 2 bases, J shed 5 bases, and the junction held 5 bases outside the gene matches. This CDR3 reads CASSEGRGKTEAFF. Written as DNA, the CDR3 is TGCGCCAGCAGTGAGGGCAGGGGGAAAACTGAAGCTTTCTTT.

The rearrangement links TRBV29-1 to TRBJ2-7; TRBD1 matches 9 bases. Trimming at V came to 6 bases and at J to 1 base, leaving 7 bases not matched to a gene. From germline, CDR1 is SQVTM and CDR2 ANQGSEA. This CDR3 contains 14 residues. In DNA, the CDR3 is TGCAGCGTGCAACGGGACAGGGAATCCTACGAGCAGTACTTC. Protein: CSVQRDRESYEQYF.

This chain joins TRBV19 and TRBJ1-5; maybe TRBD1 (6 bases). V was cut by 2 bases and J by 2 bases, with 10 bases left in between. The CDR3 has 15 amino acids. Germline loops: CDR1 LNHDA, CDR2 SQIVND (reference sequence). The CDR3 DNA follows: TGTGCCAGTAGTATACGACAGGCCGGCAATCAGCCCCAGCATTTT. Translating gives CASSIRQAGNQPQHF. Based on the CDR3 plus reference TRBV19 and TRBJ1-5, the full variable domain is DGGITQSPKYLFRKEGQNVTLSCEQNLNHDAMYWYRQDPGQGLRLIYYSQIVNDFQKGDIAEGYSVSREKKESFPLTVTSAQKNPTAFYLCASSIRQAGNQPQHFGDGTRLSIL.

The chain combines TRBV18 with TRBJ1-2, with 7 bases lining up with TRBD1. CDR3 length: 13 residues. V lost 7 bases and J lost 8; bases outside the gene matches: 10. Germline-derived CDR1 and CDR2 are KGHSH and LQKENI. The CDR3 coding sequence is TGTGCCAGCTTTTCGGTAGGGACAGAGGGCTACACCTTC. It specifies CASFSVGTEGYTF.

The chain combines TRBV9 with TRBJ1-5, with 7 bases that match TRBD1. Trimming at V came to 4 bases and at J to 0 bases, leaving 4 bases not matched to a gene. The CDR3 is made up of 15 amino acids. Germline lookup yields CDR1 SGDLS and CDR2 YYNGEE. In nucleotides, the CDR3 is TGTGCCAGCAGCTTCACAGGGGATAGCAATCAGCCCCAGCATTTT. Translating gives CASSFTGDSNQPQHF.

The rearrangement joins TRBV4-1 to TRBJ1-1; D perhaps matches TRBD1 (6 bases). CDR1 is MGHRA, CDR2 YSYEKL, per germline. This CDR3 has 15 amino acids. Trimming left V 1 base short and J 1 base short, with 10 bases between. CDR3 nucleotide sequence: TGCGCCAGCAGCCAAGTTGGGGGCTCGAACACTGAAGCTTTCTTT. Encoded protein: CASSQVGGSNTEAFF.